This T cell receptor (beta chain) is drawn from a study of post-analysis software for immune sequencing data. Study-wide background: Relapsing-remitting, secondary progressive and progressive-relapsing multiple sclerosis courses were included. Whole-study results and caveats: Compared with controls, patients showed significantly lower normalized Chao1 diversity. Relative to controls, patients had five TRBV segments at higher frequency, with TRBV5-6, TRBV5-1 and TRBV20-1 among these. By F measure, strong co-clustering occurred among samples prepared in the same batch.

Each TCR beta cDNA library carried unique molecular identifiers. The T cell input of about 0.85 to 10 million gave roughly 460,000 cDNA molecules. TCRdb used MiXCR to reprocess the PCR reads, holding one entry per CDR3 protein. The table has approximately 160,000 distinct CDR3 sequences, approximately 30% seen once. The CDR3 totals 13 residues. Trimming cost V 0 bases and J 13 bases, with 14 bases left between them. The germline V gene encodes CDR1 KGHDR and CDR2 SFDVKD. A remark on this clonotype: What it recognizes is unknown. This clone may be a read error of a much larger clone one base away.

Sequencing used blood. The rearrangement uses TRBV24-1 and TRBJ1-2; tentative D call: TRBD1 (5 bases). The source is a girl aged 10-17 years with multiple sclerosis. This CDR3 is CATSDLPGTLSTF. CDR3 DNA: TGTGCCACCAGTGATTTGCCAGGGACCCTGTCCACCTTC.